The following is a T cell receptor (beta chain) sequence with its context. The record originates from a study of blood T cell repertoires in COVID-19. Study-wide context: Specimens from acute and convalescent COVID-19 originated in the United States, Italy and Spain. Sources were T cells, B-cell-depleted T cells, or PBMCs; the material itself was cDNA or gDNA.

In the original workflow: Amplification with reference gene primers provided the estimates of nucleated cell counts. Libraries were prepared by immunoSEQ multiplex PCR; TCRdb keeps only in-frame clonotypes and omits some of them. For V, J and clone size, that table is used; D and trimming come from the DNA. This table holds some 230,000 clones, 80% to 85% found once. Germline values: CDR1 GTSNPN, CDR2 SVGIG (reference sequence). The CDR3 contains 20 residues. Unmatched junction bases numbered 16, after V lost 1 base and J lost 0 bases. The rearrangement joins TRBV30 to TRBJ2-3, with TRBD1 matching over 10 bases. Sequences were obtained from peripheral blood. The origin of this receptor is a woman in her twenties or thirties who had recovered from COVID-19. The CDR3 DNA sequence: TGTGCCTGGAGTGGGGACGGGACAGGGGATACTAGTGGCAGCACAGATACGCAGTATTTT. Its protein product is CAWSGDGTGDTSGSTDTQYF.